A selection of T cell receptor beta chains follows, all from one sample in a study of shared clonotypes between healthy human individuals. Sequencing was performed with immunoSEQ multiplex PCR; in TCRdb, only in-frame clones are kept and a portion is missing. The repertoire holds around 330,000 clones, with 74% as singletons. Specimen: memory CD4+ T cells sorted from blood. The origin of the receptors is a man aged 30 to 45 in good health. CDR3s include the opening cysteine and the closing phenylalanine or tryptophan. The D gene is left open where the match is weak. Rows may omit the clone size; those that give it use once, few, many or a size class.

size: .
J: TRBJ2-5
V: TRBV28
D: .
DNA: TGTGCCAGCAGTTTGCCTAGAGGTTCCCAAGAGACCCAGTACTTC
CDR3: CASSLPRGSQETQYF

size: once
J: TRBJ2-6
V: TRBV11-2
D: .
DNA: TGTGCCAGCAGCTCCAGAAACTCGGGGTCTGGGGCCAACGTCCTGACTTTC
CDR3: CASSSRNSGSGANVLTF

size: .
J: TRBJ2-2
V: TRBV5-6
D: .
DNA: TGTGCCAGCAGCTTGGTTCTCCCCCCCGGGGAGCTGTTTTTT
CDR3: CASSLVLPPGELFF

size: once
J: TRBJ1-2
V: TRBV27
D: .
DNA: TGTGCCAGCAGTTTATTCCTCGGGGGAAATAACTATGGCTACACCTTC
CDR3: CASSLFLGGNNYGYTF

size: .
J: TRBJ1-2
V: TRBV11-3
D: .
DNA: TGTGCCAGCAGCCAAAGCGACAAGCACGGCTACACCTTC
CDR3: CASSQSDKHGYTF

size: few
J: TRBJ2-1
V: TRBV18
D: TRBD2
DNA: TGTGCCAGCTCACCGACTAGCCTCTCCTACAATGAGCAGTTCTTC
CDR3: CASSPTSLSYNEQFF

size: .
J: TRBJ1-5
V: TRBV28
D: .
DNA: TGTGCCAGCAGTTATTACCTCGGCAATCAGCCCCAGCATTTT
CDR3: CASSYYLGNQPQHF

size: .
J: TRBJ1-1
V: TRBV5-4
D: .
DNA: TGTGCCAGCAGCTTGGGGGCTAAGAACACTGAAGCTTTCTTT
CDR3: CASSLGAKNTEAFF

size: .
J: TRBJ2-1
V: TRBV25-1
D: TRBD2
DNA: TGTGCCAGCAGTGATTCCGGGACTAGCGACAGTCGGTTCTTC
CDR3: CASSDSGTSDSRFF

size: .
J: TRBJ2-1
V: TRBV2
D: .
DNA: TGTGCCAGCAAGGTGCAGGGGCCGGTGAATGAGCAGTTCTTC
CDR3: CASKVQGPVNEQFF

size: .
J: TRBJ2-1
V: TRBV15
D: .
DNA: TGTGCCACCAGCAGAGATCTGGGCTCTACCGCTCGGGATGAGCAGTTCTTC
CDR3: CATSRDLGSTARDEQFF

size: .
J: TRBJ2-2
V: TRBV7-2
D: .
DNA: TGTGCCAGCAAAACTGAAGGGTTTGGTACCGGGGAGCTGTTTTTT
CDR3: CASKTEGFGTGELFF

size: .
J: TRBJ2-3
V: TRBV10-1
D: .
DNA: TGCGCCAGCAGTGAGTCCCTTGCGGGTAGCACAGATACGCAGTATTTT
CDR3: CASSESLAGSTDTQYF

size: .
J: TRBJ2-7
V: TRBV4-2
D: .
DNA: TGTGCCAGCAGCCAGGAGGGGAGGACAGGTGGACCCGGCGAGCAGTACTTC
CDR3: CASSQEGRTGGPGEQYF

size: few
J: TRBJ2-4
V: TRBV9
D: TRBD1
DNA: TGTGCCAGCAGCCCCCGGGACAGTTCTAGCCGGAACATTCAGTACTTC
CDR3: CASSPRDSSSRNIQYF

size: .
J: TRBJ2-7
V: TRBV18
D: TRBD2
DNA: TGTGCCAGCTCAACTAGCGGGACTAGATACGAGCAGTACTTC
CDR3: CASSTSGTRYEQYF

size: few
J: TRBJ2-1
V: TRBV7-2
D: .
DNA: TGTGCCAGCAGCCCTTCGGCGGCGGAGACCAATGAGCAGTTCTTC
CDR3: CASSPSAAETNEQFF

size: .
J: TRBJ2-7
V: TRBV5-1
D: .
DNA: TGCGCCAGCAGCTTCGCAGGGGAGAAAACCTACGAGCAGTACTTC
CDR3: CASSFAGEKTYEQYF

size: .
J: TRBJ2-3
V: TRBV7-2
D: .
DNA: TGTGCCAGCAGCTCGCCGGGAAATACGCAGTATTTT
CDR3: CASSSPGNTQYF

size: .
J: TRBJ1-1
V: TRBV18
D: TRBD1
DNA: TGTGCCAGCTCACTGGGACAGGACACTGAAGCTTTCTTT
CDR3: CASSLGQDTEAFF

size: few
J: TRBJ2-1
V: TRBV5-1
D: TRBD1
DNA: TGCGCCAGCAGCTACACCGGGACAGGGGTGGGGAATGAGCAGTTCTTC
CDR3: CASSYTGTGVGNEQFF

size: .
J: TRBJ1-4
V: TRBV28
D: .
DNA: TGTGCCAGCAGTTTGGGAAGGGGTATGATTAATGAAAAACTGTTTTTT
CDR3: CASSLGRGMINEKLFF

size: .
J: TRBJ2-5
V: TRBV5-4
D: .
DNA: TGTGCCAGCAGCTTGGCCGTCTCACAAGAGACCCAGTACTTC
CDR3: CASSLAVSQETQYF

size: once
J: TRBJ2-5
V: TRBV11-2
D: TRBD2
DNA: TGTGCCAGCAGCTACGGACTAGCGGGACTAAGGGAGACCCAGTACTTC
CDR3: CASSYGLAGLRETQYF

size: .
J: TRBJ2-1
V: TRBV27
D: .
DNA: TGTGCCAGCAAAACGATGTACAATGAGCAGTTCTTC
CDR3: CASKTMYNEQFF

size: .
J: TRBJ2-7
V: TRBV9
D: .
DNA: TGTGCCAGCAGCGTAGGAGAGCGATCCTACGAGCAGTACTTC
CDR3: CASSVGERSYEQYF

size: few
J: TRBJ1-5
V: TRBV7-9
D: .
DNA: TGTGCCAGCAGCCCCCCCTCGGGCCAGCCCCAGCATTTT
CDR3: CASSPPSGQPQHF

size: .
J: TRBJ2-3
V: TRBV10-3
D: TRBD1
DNA: TGTGCCATTACCCAGGGACAGTCAAGCACAGATACGCAGTATTTT
CDR3: CAITQGQSSTDTQYF